This T cell receptor (beta chain) was found in a study of blood T cell repertoires in COVID-19. As for the study in general: Sites in the United States, Italy and Spain provided acute and convalescent COVID-19 samples.

The V and J ends lost 4 bases and 4 bases respectively, with 16 bases between them. CDR1 MNHEY and CDR2 SMNVEV come from the germline V gene (reference sequence). The CDR3 spans 15 residues. Methods used by the authors: Amplifying reference gene primers gave estimates of nucleated cell counts. Only in-frame clones appear in the TCRdb table, and some are missing; sequencing was by immunoSEQ multiplex PCR. The D gene and trimming were derived from the DNA, and the V and J assignments and clone size from that table. The data show about 130,000 clones, roughly 77% seen once. The chain uses TRBV27 and TRBJ1-2; D might be TRBD1 (5 bases). This TCR came from a woman aged 70-85 years with COVID-19, enrolled during active disease. Specimen: peripheral blood. CDR3 sequence (DNA): TGTGCCAGCAGTTCGTCAGGGAGGTTAGGCTATGGCTACACCTTC. Amino acids: CASSSSGRLGYGYTF.